Each of the 8 T cell receptor beta chains below was sequenced from the same sample in a study of blood T cell repertoires in COVID-19. TCRdb keeps only in-frame clones here, not all; method: immunoSEQ multiplex PCR. This sample has about 440,000 clones, with more than 70% found just once. The specimen sequenced was peripheral blood. The receptors here all came from a woman aged 45-65 years with COVID-19, enrolled during active disease.

The chain joins TRBV6-5 to TRBJ1-5; D gene ambiguous. The length of the CDR3 is 14 residues. The germline V and J ends were trimmed by 7 bases and 1 base, with 11 bases remaining between them. Germline lookup yields CDR1 MNHEY and CDR2 SVGAGI. CDR3 region: CASTDKPSNQPQHF. In nucleotides, the CDR3 is TGTGCCAGCACCGACAAGCCAAGCAATCAGCCCCAGCATTTT.

This clone turned up a few times. This chain connects TRBV6-1 to TRBJ1-1; 7 bases line up with TRBD1. Trimming cost V 4 bases and J 4 bases; bases outside gene matches: 3. This CDR3 contains 13 residues. The germline gives CDR1 MNHNS, CDR2 SASEGT. The CDR3 nucleotides read TGTGCCAGCAGTGTCCACAGGGGCACTGAAGCTTTCTTT. Translated, it gives CASSVHRGTEAFF.

The rearrangement joins TRBV7-2 to TRBJ1-2, with 8 nucleotides matching TRBD1. Germline V lookup: CDR1 SGHTA, CDR2 FQGNSA. This CDR3 spans 15 amino acids. The trim removed 5 bases at V and 4 bases at J, leaving 9 bases unmatched. The CDR3 sequence: CASSLQGGAGYGYTF. CDR3 in DNA: TGTGCCAGCAGCCTACAGGGGGGGGCCGGCTATGGCTACACCTTC.

This sequence joins TRBV6-6 and TRBJ1-6; D is unclear. The V end was cut by 8 bases, the J end by 8 bases, with 16 bases between. The germline CDR1 and CDR2 sequences are MNHNY and SVGAGI (reference sequence). The CDR3 runs 14 residues. Written as DNA, the CDR3 is TGTGCCAGCGCCTCCTTTGAGAGGGATTCACCCCTCCACTTT. It yields the protein CASASFERDSPLHF.

The chain carries TRBV3-1 (or the pseudogene TRBV3-2) and TRBJ2-3; tentatively, D is TRBD1 (5 bases). Trimming pared 9 bases from V and 6 bases from J, leaving 13 bases between. The CDR3 is made up of 12 amino acids. The germline V gene encodes CDR1 LGHDT and CDR2 YNNKEL (reference sequence). CDR3 amino acids: CASRGPTDTQYF. CDR3 nucleotide sequence: TGTGCCAGTAGGGGCCCGACGGATACGCAGTATTTT.

This chain joins TRBV9 and TRBJ2-2, with 11 positions matching TRBD2. Germline values: CDR1 SGDLS, CDR2 YYNGEE. This CDR3 has 15 residues. Losses at the gene ends were 0 bases for V and 7 bases for J; bases not matched to a gene: 2. Here the CDR3 reads CASSVGTSGGGELFF. CDR3 DNA: TGTGCCAGCAGCGTAGGAACTAGCGGGGGCGGGGAGCTGTTTTTT.

The rearrangement joins TRBV2 to TRBJ2-3; 9 bases agree with TRBD2. This CDR3 region has 13 residues. The junction had 7 bases not matched to a gene; V was cut back by 8 bases and J by 7 bases. The germline gives CDR1 SNHLY, CDR2 FYNNEI. The CDR3 loop is CASSAGGPNTQYF. The DNA of the CDR3 is TGTGCCAGCTCGGCGGGGGGGCCAAATACGCAGTATTTT.

The chain is built from TRBV6-5 and TRBJ1-1, with D tentatively TRBD1 (6 bases). The germline V gene encodes CDR1 MNHEY and CDR2 SVGAGI. V lost 0 bases and J 4 bases, leaving 15 bases between the germline ends. The CDR3 loop spans 16 amino acids. CDR3 DNA: TGTGCCAGCAGTTACTCGGCGACAGGATATGGCACTGAAGCTTTCTTT. Translated: CASSYSATGYGTEAFF.